This TCR beta chain derives from a study of blood T cell repertoires in COVID-19. How the authors handled the data: Amplification of reference gene primers provided the estimated nucleated cell counts. Here immunoSEQ multiplex PCR was the method, and the copy in TCRdb shows in-frame clones only, minus some. For V, J and clone size, that table is used; D and trimming come from the DNA. This sample yields approximately 300,000 clones, of which 85% to 90% are seen a single time; 8% to 13% belongs to the top ten. Individuals drawn from some 25 US areas were roughly 18 to 95 years old. The ends were cut back, 4 bases at V and 6 bases at J, with 20 bases in the middle. The CDR3 consists of 16 residues. Germline values: CDR1 SGDLS, CDR2 YYNGEE.

The receptor comes from a woman younger than 30 who had recovered from COVID-19. Input material: PBMCs or T cells enriched from blood (not recorded which). The chain couples TRBV9 to TRBJ1-5, with D perhaps TRBD1 (6 bases). In DNA, the CDR3 is TGTGCCAGCAGCCCTTCCGGACAGCGGCCCTCTCAGCCCCAGCATTTT. Translating it yields CASSPSGQRPSQPQHF.